This T cell receptor beta chain comes out of a study of T cells in Graves' hyperthyroidism and ophthalmopathy. Study-level findings and limits: Most clonotypes that expanded in the thyroid above 0.001 also showed up in blood.

Germline V gene sequence: CDR1 SGHAT, CDR2 FQNNGV. The CDR3 length is 13 residues. V was pared by 8 bases and J by 6 bases, with 10 bases of the junction left unmatched. RNA transcripts gave rise to amplified TCR beta CDR3 regions. The HTBI primer set was used in a first-round RT-PCR of the TCR CDR3. One entry per CDR3 protein, called by TCRdb with MiXCR from the multiplex PCR reads. The sample lists roughly 350,000 distinct CDR3 sequences; about 15% were seen once. This clonotype was seen at least ten times. Its antigen is unknown. This chain links TRBV11-2 with TRBJ2-7; TRBD2 matches at 7 bases. The sample comprised blood. This TCR was sampled from a woman younger than 45 with Graves' hyperthyroidism. The CDR3 bases are TGTGCCAGCGAGCGGGAAATACGGGGCGAGCAGTACTTC. Its translation: CASEREIRGEQYF. Full variable domain (outside the CDR3, taken from reference TRBV11-2 and TRBJ2-7): EAGVAQSPRYKIIEKRQSVAFWCNPISGHATLYWYQQILGQGPKLLIQFQNNGVVDDSQLPKDRFSAERLKGVDSTLKIQPAKLEDSAVYLCASEREIRGEQYFGPGTRLTVT.